The rows below give T cell receptor beta chains drawn from one sample of a study of T cells expressing NK-cell markers. For each CDR3 protein, TCRdb gives one entry from its re-call of the 5' RACE reads, without DNA. In all, the sample yields about 110,000 distinct CDR3 sequences. The material sequenced was blood T cells: a sorted CD56 or NKG2C T cell subset, CD4+ or CD8+ T cells, or bulk PBMC T cells (not recorded which). The receptors were sampled from a woman aged 18 to 75 in good health. Each CDR3 is given with its conserved first and last residue.

TRBV3-1	TRBJ1-4	CASSQYRGGWEKLFF
TRBV6-1	TRBJ2-3	CASSPPGGGGTDTQYF
TRBV27	TRBJ1-1	CASSLSGQNTEAFF
TRBV30	TRBJ1-6	CAWSPGQGHSPLHF
TRBV11-1	TRBJ1-4	CASSLGSPAELTNEKLFF
TRBV7-9	TRBJ1-1	CASSLVVANTEAFF
TRBV6-2/TRBV6-3	TRBJ2-1	CASSSGFTGGEQFF
TRBV4-3	TRBJ2-5	CASSQEWPISHETQYF
TRBV6-2/TRBV6-3	TRBJ2-1	CASSYPQGAGNEQFF
TRBV2	TRBJ1-6	CASSEGRAYNSPLHF
TRBV6-1	TRBJ2-3	CASSPPGLVTSTDTQYF